Below are 22 T cell receptor beta chains sequenced from a single sample in a study of blood T cell repertoires in COVID-19. Profiled with immunoSEQ multiplex PCR; TCRdb holds only in-frame clones, not every one. Among roughly 260,000 clones listed, around 86% were seen once. Sequencing was performed on PBMCs or T cells enriched from blood (not recorded which). These receptors were obtained from a woman younger than 30 who had recovered from COVID-19.

The chain uses TRBV9 and TRBJ2-3; 9 nucleotides line up with TRBD2. Germline trimming cut 1 base from V and 3 bases from J; bases unmatched to any gene: 9. CDR3 length: 17 amino acids. Germline assignment: CDR1 SGDLS and CDR2 YYNGEE. In DNA form, the CDR3 reads TGTGCCAGCAGCGTAAGCGCCGGGACTAGCTTTACAGATACGCAGTATTTT. Translating it yields CASSVSAGTSFTDTQYF.

The chain links TRBV7-2 to TRBJ1-6; possible D gene TRBD1, 6 bases. V lost 1 base to trimming and J lost 7 bases, with 14 bases between them. CDR1 and CDR2 from the germline V gene are SGHTA and FQGNSA. CDR3 length: 16 amino acids. CDR3 in amino acids: CASSLGPGDGNSPLHF. CDR3 bases: TGTGCCAGCAGCTTAGGGCCAGGGGACGGGAATTCACCCCTCCACTTT.

The chain recombines TRBV19 with TRBJ2-1, with TRBD2 identical over 15 bases. The V segment lost 6 bases and the J segment 7 bases; nucleotides outside the gene matches: 1. The CDR3 runs to 14 residues. The germline V gene has CDR1 LNHDA and CDR2 SQIVND (reference sequence). The CDR3 sequence is CASRGLAGGNEQFF. CDR3 bases: TGTGCCAGTAGAGGACTAGCGGGGGGGAATGAGCAGTTCTTC.

CDR3 nucleotide sequence: TGTGCCACCAGCAGCAGAACTCAGGGGGTCGATACGCAGTATTTT. Residues: CATSSRTQGVDTQYF. V is TRBV15 and J is TRBJ2-3; 7 bases are shared with TRBD1. Germline CDR1 is LNHNV and CDR2 is YYDKDF (reference sequence). J was trimmed by 6 bases and V by 3 bases; bases with no gene match: 9. The CDR3 runs to 15 residues.

The table lists this clone with a count of one. V gene TRBV7-3 combines with J gene TRBJ2-1; 14 bases align to TRBD2. CDR3 size: 19 residues. Losses at the gene ends were 5 bases for V and 0 bases for J; bases not matched to a gene: 9. Germline CDR1 and CDR2: SGHTA and FQGTGA. In DNA, the CDR3 is TGTGCCAGCAGCCGGACTAGCGGGAGGCGCAGCCTCTCCTACAATGAGCAGTTCTTC. Translation gives CASSRTSGRRSLSYNEQFF.

The rearrangement links TRBV27 to TRBJ1-2, with TRBD1 identical over 7 bases. The CDR3 runs 16 residues. Germline lookup yields CDR1 MNHEY and CDR2 SMNVEV (reference sequence). J was trimmed by 4 bases and V by 6 bases; bases with no gene match: 14. This CDR3 is CASRQIGDSLSYGYTF. DNA of the CDR3: TGTGCCAGCAGACAGATAGGGGACAGCCTCTCCTATGGCTACACCTTC.

This chain joins TRBV28 and TRBJ1-2; a possible D gene is TRBD1 (5 bases). Germline CDR1 is MDHEN and CDR2 is SYDVKM. V gave up 4 bases and J gave up 3 bases, with 15 bases separating them. The CDR3 extends over 15 amino acids. The CDR3 loop is CASSSERGFYYGYTF. DNA of the CDR3: TGTGCCAGCAGTTCGGAAAGGGGTTTCTACTATGGCTACACCTTC.

The chain joins TRBV7-3 to TRBJ2-1; the D gene is possibly TRBD2 (6 bases). There are 14 residues in the CDR3. With 5 bases removed from V and 6 bases from J, the gap between germline ends came to 14 bases. Germline V CDR1 and CDR2: SGHTA, FQGTGA. CDR3 sequence: CASSPAGRFNEQFF. The CDR3 coding sequence is TGTGCCAGCAGCCCGGCGGGGCGCTTCAATGAGCAGTTCTTC.

This chain uses TRBV5-4 with TRBJ2-7; maybe TRBD1 (6 bases). V lost 6 bases, J lost 5 bases, and 15 bases lay in between. This CDR3 has 13 residues. From germline, CDR1 is SGHNT and CDR2 YYREEE (reference sequence). This CDR3 reads CASTPAGANEQYF. In DNA form, the CDR3 reads TGTGCCAGCACCCCGGCAGGGGCCAACGAGCAGTACTTC.

The rearrangement joins TRBV28 to TRBJ2-1, with TRBD2 identical over 11 bases. Trimming removed 7 bases from V and 8 bases from J; junction bases left unmatched: 10. This CDR3 comprises 15 residues. Germline V CDR1 and CDR2: MDHEN, SYDVKM. The CDR3 protein is CASMGLAGGEDEQFF. CDR3 coding DNA: TGTGCCAGCATGGGGCTAGCGGGAGGTGAGGATGAGCAGTTCTTC.

The chain employs TRBV19 and TRBJ2-1; TRBD2 aligns across 8 bases. This CDR3 comprises 16 residues. Germline CDR1 is LNHDA and CDR2 is SQIVND (reference sequence). V shed 5 bases and J 2 bases; nucleotides not matched to a gene: 8. The CDR3 nucleotides read TGTGCCAGTAGTCACAGCGGGAGTCCCCCCTACAATGAGCAGTTCTTC. Its translation: CASSHSGSPPYNEQFF.

The J gene is TRBJ2-7, the V gene TRBV6-5; 7 nucleotides align to TRBD1. This CDR3 comprises 12 residues. Germline V CDR1 and CDR2: MNHEY, SVGAGI. V gave up 4 bases and J gave up 5 bases; unmatched junction bases: 2. The CDR3 region is CASSSTGHEQYF. CDR3 DNA sequence: TGTGCCAGCAGTTCGACAGGGCACGAGCAGTACTTC.

The gene calls are TRBV18 and TRBJ1-3; maybe TRBD1 (5 bases). From germline, CDR1 is KGHSH and CDR2 LQKENI. This CDR3 has 17 amino acids. Deletions cut 3 bases from V and 0 bases from J, with 15 bases between. This CDR3 reads CASSPTGGTSSGNTIYF. DNA of the CDR3: TGTGCCAGCTCACCTACCGGGGGGACTTCCTCTGGAAACACCATATATTTT.

The gene calls are TRBV7-9 and TRBJ2-7; 9 bases are a match to TRBD1. J gave up 3 bases and V 1 base, and 4 bases lay outside the gene matches. The V gene's germline CDR1 is SEHNR and CDR2 FQNEAQ (reference sequence). The CDR3 extends over 15 amino acids. CDR3 bases: TGTGCCAGCAGCTTAGGGGGGACAGGGATCTACGAGCAGTACTTC. This gives the protein CASSLGGTGIYEQYF.

The sample holds many counts of this clone. The chain uses TRBV12-3 or TRBV12-4 and TRBJ1-1; the D is unclear. V was clipped by 6 bases and J by 3 bases, with 11 bases between them. The CDR3 loop spans 13 amino acids. This CDR3 is CASSFMRYTEAFF. As DNA, the CDR3 is TGTGCCAGCAGCTTTATGCGGTACACTGAAGCTTTCTTT.

This chain links TRBV10-3 with TRBJ2-7; 9 positions match TRBD1. There are 20 residues in the CDR3. Germline loops: CDR1 ENHRY, CDR2 SYGVKD. V was clipped by 3 bases and J by 2 bases; unmatched bases: 20. The CDR3 sequence: CAISEFDPRPGTGFPYEQYF. The CDR3 DNA is TGTGCCATCAGTGAATTTGACCCGAGACCCGGGACAGGGTTCCCCTACGAGCAGTACTTC.

In nucleotides, the CDR3 is TGTGCCAGCAGCTTACAGGGACAGGTCTCAGATACGCAGTATTTT. Its protein is CASSLQGQVSDTQYF. The genes are TRBV7-3 and TRBJ2-3, with TRBD1 matching over 8 bases. The germline V gene has CDR1 SGHTA and CDR2 FQGTGA. This CDR3 has 15 amino acids. The ends lost 2 bases at V and 4 bases at J; junction bases unmatched: 5.

This chain connects TRBV29-1 to TRBJ1-2; D ambiguous. Deletions cut 4 bases from V and 7 bases from J, with 10 bases between. The CDR3 sequence is 11 residues long. Germline assignment: CDR1 SQVTM and CDR2 ANQGSEA. Here the CDR3 reads CSVGGSRGYTF. In DNA, the CDR3 is TGCAGCGTTGGAGGGTCCCGTGGCTACACCTTC. The full variable domain, with the rest looked up from reference TRBV29-1 and TRBJ1-2, is SAVISQKPSRDICQRGTSLTIQCQVDSQVTMMFWYRQQPGQSLTLIATANQGSEATYESGFVIDKFPISRPNLTFSTLTVSNMSPEDSSIYLCSVGGSRGYTFGSGTRLTVV.

This clone was seen only once. V is TRBV5-4 and J is TRBJ1-2; a weak D match, TRBD1 (6 bases). CDR1 is SGHNT and CDR2 is YYREEE in the germline V gene (reference sequence). The CDR3 extends over 16 amino acids. V lost 6 bases and J 7 bases, leaving 25 bases between the germline ends. In DNA form, the CDR3 reads TGTGCCAGCACCGGGACACCGACCCGTCTTTTTCGTGGCTACACCTTC. Encoded protein: CASTGTPTRLFRGYTF.

The rearrangement uses TRBV4-2 and TRBJ2-7; 7 positions agree with TRBD1. V lost 3 bases, J lost 1 base, and 3 bases stayed unmatched. The CDR3 sequence is 14 residues long. The germline V gene encodes CDR1 LGHNA and CDR2 YNFKEQ. CDR3 sequence (DNA): TGTGCCAGCAGCCATCCGGGACAGTCCTACGAGCAGTACTTC. The encoded protein is CASSHPGQSYEQYF.

The J gene is TRBJ1-1, the V gene TRBV7-9; the D is unclear. The germline V gene encodes CDR1 SEHNR and CDR2 FQNEAQ (reference sequence). V gave up 3 bases and J gave up 0 bases, with 8 bases separating them. This CDR3 has 14 residues. The CDR3 protein is CASSLGRLNTEAFF. For the CDR3, the DNA is TGTGCCAGCAGCTTGGGCAGGCTGAACACTGAAGCTTTCTTT. Drawing the rest from reference TRBV7-9 and TRBJ1-1, the complete variable domain is DTGVSQNPRHKITKRGQNVTFRCDPISEHNRLYWYRQTLGQGPEFLTYFQNEAQLEKSRLLSDRFSAERPKGSFSTLEIQRTEQGDSAMYLCASSLGRLNTEAFFGQGTRLTVV.

This chain links TRBV30 with TRBJ2-1; TRBD2 aligns across 11 bases. V lost 2 bases, J lost 10 bases, and 10 bases stayed unmatched. Germline V gene data show CDR1 as GTSNPN and CDR2 as SVGIG (reference sequence). The CDR3 totals 15 residues. This chain's CDR3 is CAWSPLAGAPGEQFF. The CDR3 DNA sequence: TGTGCCTGGAGTCCACTAGCGGGGGCCCCAGGGGAGCAGTTCTTC.